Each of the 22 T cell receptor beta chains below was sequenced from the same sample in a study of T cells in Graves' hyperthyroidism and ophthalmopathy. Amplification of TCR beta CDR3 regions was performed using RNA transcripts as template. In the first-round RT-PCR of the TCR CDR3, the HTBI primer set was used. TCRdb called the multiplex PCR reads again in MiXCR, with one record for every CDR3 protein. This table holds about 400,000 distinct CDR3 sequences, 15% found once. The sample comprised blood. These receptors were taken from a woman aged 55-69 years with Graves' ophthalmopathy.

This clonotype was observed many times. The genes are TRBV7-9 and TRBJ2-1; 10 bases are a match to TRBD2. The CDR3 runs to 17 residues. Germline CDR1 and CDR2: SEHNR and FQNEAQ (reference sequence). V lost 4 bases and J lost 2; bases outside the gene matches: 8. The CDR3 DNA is TGTGCCAGCAGCTCCGCACTAGCGGGACTTCCCTACAATGAGCAGTTCTTC. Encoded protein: CASSSALAGLPYNEQFF.

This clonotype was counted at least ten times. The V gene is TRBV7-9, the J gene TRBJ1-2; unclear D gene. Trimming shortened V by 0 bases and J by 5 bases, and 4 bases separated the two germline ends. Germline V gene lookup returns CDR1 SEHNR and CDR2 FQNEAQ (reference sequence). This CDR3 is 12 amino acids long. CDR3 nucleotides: TGTGCCAGCAGCTTAGCAGAATATGGCTACACCTTC. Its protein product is CASSLAEYGYTF. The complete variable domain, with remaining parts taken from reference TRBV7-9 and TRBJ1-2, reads DTGVSQNPRHKITKRGQNVTFRCDPISEHNRLYWYRQTLGQGPEFLTYFQNEAQLEKSRLLSDRFSAERPKGSFSTLEIQRTEQGDSAMYLCASSLAEYGYTFGSGTRLTVV.

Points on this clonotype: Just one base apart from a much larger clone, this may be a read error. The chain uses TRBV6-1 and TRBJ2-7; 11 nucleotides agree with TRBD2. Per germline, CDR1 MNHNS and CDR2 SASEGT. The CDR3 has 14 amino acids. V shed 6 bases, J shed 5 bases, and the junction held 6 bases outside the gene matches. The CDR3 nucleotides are TGTGCCAGCAGAACTAGCGGGGGCCCCCACGAGCAGTACTTC. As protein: CASRTSGGPHEQYF.

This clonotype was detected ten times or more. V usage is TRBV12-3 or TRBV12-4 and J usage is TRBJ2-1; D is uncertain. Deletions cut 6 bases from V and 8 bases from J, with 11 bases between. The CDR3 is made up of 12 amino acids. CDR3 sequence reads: CASSFGRDEQFF. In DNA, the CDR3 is TGTGCCAGCAGCTTTGGCCGGGATGAGCAGTTCTTC.

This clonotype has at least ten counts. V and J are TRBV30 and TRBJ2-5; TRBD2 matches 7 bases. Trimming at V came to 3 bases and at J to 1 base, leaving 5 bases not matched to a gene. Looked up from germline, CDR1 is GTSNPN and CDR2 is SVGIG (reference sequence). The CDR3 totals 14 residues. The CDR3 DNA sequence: TGTGCCTGGAGATTAGCGGGTATCCAAGAGACCCAGTACTTC. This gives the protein CAWRLAGIQETQYF. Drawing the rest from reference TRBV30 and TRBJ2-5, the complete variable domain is SQTIHQWPATLVQPVGSPLSLECTVEGTSNPNLYWYRQAAGRGLQLLFYSVGIGQISSEVPQNLSASRPQDRQFILSSKKLLLSDSGFYLCAWRLAGIQETQYFGPGTRLLVL.

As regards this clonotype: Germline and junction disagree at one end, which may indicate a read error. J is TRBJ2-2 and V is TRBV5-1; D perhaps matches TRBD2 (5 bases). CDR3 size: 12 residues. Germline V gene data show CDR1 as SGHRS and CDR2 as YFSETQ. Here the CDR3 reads CACSSGTGELFF. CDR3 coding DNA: TGCGCCTGCAGCAGCGGCACCGGGGAGCTGTTTTTT.

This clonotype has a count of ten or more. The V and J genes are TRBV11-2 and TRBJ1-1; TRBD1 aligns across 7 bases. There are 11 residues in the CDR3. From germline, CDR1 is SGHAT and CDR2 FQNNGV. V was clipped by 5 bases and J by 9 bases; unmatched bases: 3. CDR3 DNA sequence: TGTGCCAGCAGCACGACAGGGAAAGCTTTCTTT. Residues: CASSTTGKAFF.

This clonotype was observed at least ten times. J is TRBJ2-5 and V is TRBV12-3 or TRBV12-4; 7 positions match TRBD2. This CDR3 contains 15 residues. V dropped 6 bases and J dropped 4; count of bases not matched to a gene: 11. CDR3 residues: CASSSPGGVAETQYF. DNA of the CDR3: TGTGCCAGCAGCTCGCCGGGGGGAGTGGCAGAGACCCAGTACTTC.

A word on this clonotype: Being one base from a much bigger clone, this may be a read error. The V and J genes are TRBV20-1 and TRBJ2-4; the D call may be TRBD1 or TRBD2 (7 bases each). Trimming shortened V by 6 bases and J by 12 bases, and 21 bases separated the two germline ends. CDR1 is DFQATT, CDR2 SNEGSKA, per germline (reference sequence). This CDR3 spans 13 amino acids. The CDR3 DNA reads TGCAGTGCCCCCCTGGGACAGCGGGACACTCAGTACTTC. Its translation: CSAPLGQRDTQYF.

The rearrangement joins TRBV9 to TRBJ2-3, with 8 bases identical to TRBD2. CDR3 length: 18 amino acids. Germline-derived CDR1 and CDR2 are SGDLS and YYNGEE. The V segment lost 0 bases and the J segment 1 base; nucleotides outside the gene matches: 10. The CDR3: CASSVGSPALAGTDTQYF. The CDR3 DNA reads TGTGCCAGCAGCGTAGGTTCACCCGCACTAGCGGGCACAGATACGCAGTATTTT.

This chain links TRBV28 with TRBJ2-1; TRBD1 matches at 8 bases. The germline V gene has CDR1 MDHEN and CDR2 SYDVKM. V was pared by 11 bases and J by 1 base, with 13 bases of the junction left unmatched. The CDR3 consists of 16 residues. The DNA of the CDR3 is TGTGCCGGCACATCATCGACAGGGGATTCCTACAATGAGCAGTTCTTC. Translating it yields CAGTSSTGDSYNEQFF.

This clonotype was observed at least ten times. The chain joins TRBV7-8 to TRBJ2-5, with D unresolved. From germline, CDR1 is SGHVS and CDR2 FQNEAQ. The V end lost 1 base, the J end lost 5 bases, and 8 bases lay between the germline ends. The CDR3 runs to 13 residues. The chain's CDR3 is CASSLGLRETQYF. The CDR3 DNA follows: TGTGCCAGCAGCTTAGGATTGAGGGAGACCCAGTACTTC.

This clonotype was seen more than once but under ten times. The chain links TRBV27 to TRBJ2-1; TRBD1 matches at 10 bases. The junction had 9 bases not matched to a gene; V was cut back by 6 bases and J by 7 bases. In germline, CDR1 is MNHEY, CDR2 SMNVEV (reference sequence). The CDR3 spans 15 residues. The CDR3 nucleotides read TGTGCCAGCAGAACGGACAGGGGGACTTATAATGAGCAGTTCTTC. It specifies CASRTDRGTYNEQFF.

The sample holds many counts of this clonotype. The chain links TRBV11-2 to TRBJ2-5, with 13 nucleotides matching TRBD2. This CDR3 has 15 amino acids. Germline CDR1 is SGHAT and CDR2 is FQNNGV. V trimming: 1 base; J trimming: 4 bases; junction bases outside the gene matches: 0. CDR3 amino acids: CASSLGTSGRETQYF. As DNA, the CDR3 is TGTGCCAGCAGCTTAGGGACTAGCGGGAGAGAGACCCAGTACTTC. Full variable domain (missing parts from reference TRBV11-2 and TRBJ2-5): EAGVAQSPRYKIIEKRQSVAFWCNPISGHATLYWYQQILGQGPKLLIQFQNNGVVDDSQLPKDRFSAERLKGVDSTLKIQPAKLEDSAVYLCASSLGTSGRETQYFGPGTRLLVL.

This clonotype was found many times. CDR3: CSAPGTSQPYTDTQYF. For the CDR3, the DNA is TGCAGTGCGCCCGGGACTAGCCAACCCTACACAGATACGCAGTATTTT. V and J are TRBV20-1 and TRBJ2-3, with TRBD2 identical over 9 bases. The CDR3 spans 16 residues. Germline CDR1 and CDR2: DFQATT and SNEGSKA (reference sequence). V was pared by 6 bases and J by 2 bases, with 12 bases of the junction left unmatched.

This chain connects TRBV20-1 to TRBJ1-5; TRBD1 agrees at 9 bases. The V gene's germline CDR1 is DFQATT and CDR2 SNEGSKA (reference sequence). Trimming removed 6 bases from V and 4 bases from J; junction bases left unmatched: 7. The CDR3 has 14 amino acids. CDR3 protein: CSARGQGGNQPQHF. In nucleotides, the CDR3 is TGCAGTGCGAGGGGACAGGGAGGGAATCAGCCCCAGCATTTT.

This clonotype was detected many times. In DNA, the CDR3 is TGCAGTGCGAGGGGGGACCTGGCCTACGAGCAGTACTTC. This gives the protein CSARGDLAYEQYF. The chain recombines TRBV20-1 with TRBJ2-7; D tentatively reads TRBD1 or TRBD2 (6 bases each). Germline V CDR1 and CDR2: DFQATT, SNEGSKA (reference sequence). V lost 6 bases and J lost 2, with 14 bases in between. The CDR3 runs 13 residues.

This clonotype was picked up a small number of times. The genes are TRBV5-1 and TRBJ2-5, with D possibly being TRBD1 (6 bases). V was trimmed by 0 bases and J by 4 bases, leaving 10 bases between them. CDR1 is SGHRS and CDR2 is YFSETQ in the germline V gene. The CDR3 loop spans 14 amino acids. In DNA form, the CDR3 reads TGCGCCAGCAGCTTGGGGACAGCCCTAGAGACCCAGTACTTC. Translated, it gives CASSLGTALETQYF.

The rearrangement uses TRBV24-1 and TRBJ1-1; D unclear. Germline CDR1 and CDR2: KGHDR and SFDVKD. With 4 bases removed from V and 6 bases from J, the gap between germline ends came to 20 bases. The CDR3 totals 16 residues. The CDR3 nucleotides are TGTGCCACCAGTGACCAACCGAGGTCCCGTGACGCTGAAGCTTTCTTT. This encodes CATSDQPRSRDAEAFF.

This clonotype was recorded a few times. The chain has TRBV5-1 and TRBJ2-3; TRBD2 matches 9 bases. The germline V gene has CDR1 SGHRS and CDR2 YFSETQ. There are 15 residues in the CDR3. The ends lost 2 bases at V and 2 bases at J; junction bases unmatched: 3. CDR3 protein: CASSFSGGDTDTQYF. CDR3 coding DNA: TGCGCCAGCAGCTTTAGCGGGGGAGACACAGATACGCAGTATTTT.

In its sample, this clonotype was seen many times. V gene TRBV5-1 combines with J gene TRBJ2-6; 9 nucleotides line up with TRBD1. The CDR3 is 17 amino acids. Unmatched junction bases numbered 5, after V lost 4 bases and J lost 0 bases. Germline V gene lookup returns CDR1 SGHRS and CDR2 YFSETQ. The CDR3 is CASSQGQGSSGANVLTF. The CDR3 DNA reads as TGCGCCAGCAGCCAGGGACAGGGCAGCTCTGGGGCCAACGTCCTGACTTTC.

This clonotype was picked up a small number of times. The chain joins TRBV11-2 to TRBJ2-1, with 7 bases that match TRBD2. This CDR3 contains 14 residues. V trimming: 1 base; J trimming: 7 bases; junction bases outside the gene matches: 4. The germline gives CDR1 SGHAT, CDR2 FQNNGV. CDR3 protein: CASSLGGGRNEQFF. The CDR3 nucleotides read TGTGCCAGCAGCTTAGGGGGGGGGAGGAATGAGCAGTTCTTC.